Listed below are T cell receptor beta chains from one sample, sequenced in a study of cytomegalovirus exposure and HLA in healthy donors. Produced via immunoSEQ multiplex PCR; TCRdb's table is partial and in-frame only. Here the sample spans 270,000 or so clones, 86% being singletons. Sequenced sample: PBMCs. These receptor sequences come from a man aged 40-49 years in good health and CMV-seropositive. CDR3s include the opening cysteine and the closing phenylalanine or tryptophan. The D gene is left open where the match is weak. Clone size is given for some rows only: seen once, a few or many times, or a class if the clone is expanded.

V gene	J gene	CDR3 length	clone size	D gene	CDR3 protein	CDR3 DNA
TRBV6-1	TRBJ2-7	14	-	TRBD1	CASRGWTGAYEQYF	TGTGCCAGCAGAGGGTGGACAGGGGCCTACGAGCAGTACTTC
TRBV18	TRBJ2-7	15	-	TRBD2	CASSPWAGEKHEQYF	TGTGCCAGCTCACCATGGGCGGGAGAGAAACACGAGCAGTACTTC
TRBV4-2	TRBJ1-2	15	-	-	CASSQDLSFRNGYTF	TGTGCCAGCAGCCAAGATCTTTCTTTCAGGAATGGCTACACCTTC
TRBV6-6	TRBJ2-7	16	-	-	CASSSSGASRSYEQYF	TGTGCCAGCAGTTCCTCGGGGGCTTCCCGCTCCTACGAGCAGTACTTC
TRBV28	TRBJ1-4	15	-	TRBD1	CASSAGTATNEKLFF	TGTGCCAGCAGCGCCGGGACAGCAACTAATGAAAAACTGTTTTTT
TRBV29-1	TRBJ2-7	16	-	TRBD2	CSVAGTSGSEYYEQYF	TGCAGCGTTGCCGGGACTAGCGGGAGTGAATACTACGAGCAGTACTTC
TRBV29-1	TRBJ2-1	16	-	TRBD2	CSAAGTSGRVYNEQFF	TGCAGCGCTGCGGGGACTAGCGGGAGGGTTTACAATGAGCAGTTCTTC
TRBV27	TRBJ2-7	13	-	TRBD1	CASSRTGVYEQYF	TGTGCCAGCAGCCGGACAGGGGTCTACGAGCAGTACTTC
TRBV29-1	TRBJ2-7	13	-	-	CSALAPGAYEQYF	TGCAGCGCCCTAGCCCCAGGGGCCTACGAGCAGTACTTC
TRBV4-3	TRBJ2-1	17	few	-	CASSHYLGGLSYNEQFF	TGCGCCAGCAGCCACTACCTAGGCGGACTATCCTACAATGAGCAGTTCTTC
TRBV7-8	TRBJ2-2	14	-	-	CASSLVTRAGELFF	TGTGCCAGCAGCTTAGTCACGCGGGCCGGGGAGCTGTTTTTT
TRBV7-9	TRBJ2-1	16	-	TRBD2	CSSSSFLADPYNEQFF	TGTTCCAGCAGCTCCTTTCTAGCGGACCCCTACAATGAGCAGTTCTTC
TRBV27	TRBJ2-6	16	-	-	CASSLGRSSGANVLTF	TGTGCCAGCAGTTTAGGCAGATCCTCTGGGGCCAACGTCCTGACTTTC
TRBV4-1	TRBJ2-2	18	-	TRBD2	CASSRGLLAGTNTGELFF	TGCGCCAGCAGTCGAGGGCTACTAGCGGGAACGAACACCGGGGAGCTGTTTTTT
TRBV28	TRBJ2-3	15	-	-	CASSLTRVRADTQYF	TGTGCCAGCAGCCTTACGAGGGTTCGGGCAGATACGCAGTATTTT
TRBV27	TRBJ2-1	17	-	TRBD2	CASSSIVAGATYNEQFF	TGTGCCAGCAGTTCCATAGTAGCGGGGGCTACATACAATGAGCAGTTCTTC
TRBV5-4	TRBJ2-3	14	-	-	CASSGLAGTDTQYF	TGTGCCAGCAGCGGGTTAGCGGGCACAGATACGCAGTATTTT
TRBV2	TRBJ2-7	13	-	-	CASSPGTSYEQYF	TGTGCCAGTTCTCCCGGGACATCCTACGAGCAGTACTTC
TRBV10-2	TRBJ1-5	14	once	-	CASRRTEENQPQHF	TGCGCCAGCAGAAGGACAGAGGAAAATCAGCCCCAGCATTTT
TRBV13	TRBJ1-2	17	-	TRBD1	CASSLTLDRRPNYGYTF	TGTGCCAGCAGCTTAACCTTGGACAGGCGACCTAACTATGGCTACACCTTC
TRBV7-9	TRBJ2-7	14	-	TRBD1	CSSLGRDRGDEQYF	TGTTCCAGTTTGGGACGGGACAGGGGGGACGAGCAGTACTTC
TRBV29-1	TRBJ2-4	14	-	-	CSVTGSLAKNIQYF	TGCAGCGTGACAGGTTCACTAGCCAAAAACATTCAGTACTTC
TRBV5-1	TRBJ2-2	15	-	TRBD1	CASSLSTGLAGELFF	TGCGCCAGCAGCCTGTCGACAGGGTTGGCCGGGGAGCTGTTTTTT
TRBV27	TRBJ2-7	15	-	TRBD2	CASSSLAGGPYEQYF	TGTGCCAGCAGTTCTCTTGCGGGAGGCCCCTACGAGCAGTACTTC
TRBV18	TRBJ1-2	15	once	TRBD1	CASSIRTGGDYGYTF	TGTGCCAGCTCAATCCGGACAGGGGGGGACTATGGCTACACCTTC
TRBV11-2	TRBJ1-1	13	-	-	CASSLGVGVEAFF	TGTGCCAGCAGCTTAGGGGTAGGGGTTGAAGCTTTCTTT
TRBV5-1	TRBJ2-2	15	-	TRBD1	CASSLSQGDTGELFF	TGCGCCAGCAGCTTGTCACAGGGGGACACCGGGGAGCTGTTTTTT
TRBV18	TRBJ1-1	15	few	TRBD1	CASSEGQSMNTEAFF	TGTGCCAGCTCAGAGGGACAGTCCATGAACACTGAAGCTTTCTTT
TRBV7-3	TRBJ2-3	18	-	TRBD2	CASSLTASGSFRTDTQYF	TGTGCCAGCAGCTTAACAGCTAGCGGGTCCTTTCGCACAGATACGCAGTATTTT
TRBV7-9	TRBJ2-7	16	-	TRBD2	CASSLGGLAGVYEQYF	TGTGCCAGCAGCTTAGGAGGTCTAGCGGGAGTCTACGAGCAGTACTTC
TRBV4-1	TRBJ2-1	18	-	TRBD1	CASSQDDPWTGRKNEQFF	TGCGCCAGCAGCCAAGATGATCCGTGGACAGGGCGTAAGAATGAGCAGTTCTTC
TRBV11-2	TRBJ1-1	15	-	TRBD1	CASSLGTGGVTEAFF	TGTGCCAGCAGCTTAGGGACAGGCGGGGTCACTGAAGCTTTCTTT
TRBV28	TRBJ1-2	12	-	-	CASSLINYGYTF	TGTGCCAGCAGTCTAATTAACTATGGCTACACCTTC
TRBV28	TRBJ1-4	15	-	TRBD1	CASRDDDRVGEKLFF	TGTGCCAGCAGGGACGACGACAGGGTTGGGGAAAAACTGTTTTTT
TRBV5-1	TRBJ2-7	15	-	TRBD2	CASRLASGGPYEQYF	TGCGCCAGCAGGCTAGCTAGCGGGGGGCCCTACGAGCAGTACTTC
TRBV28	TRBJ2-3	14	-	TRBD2	CASGPHGRWDTQYF	TGTGCCAGCGGGCCACACGGGAGGTGGGATACGCAGTATTTT
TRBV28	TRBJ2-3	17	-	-	CASSLSPPYQGTDTQYF	TGTGCCAGCAGTCTCTCCCCCCCGTACCAGGGCACAGATACGCAGTATTTT
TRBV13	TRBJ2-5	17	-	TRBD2	CASSFRTSGSVKETQYF	TGTGCCAGCAGCTTCCGGACTAGCGGGAGTGTAAAGGAGACCCAGTACTTC
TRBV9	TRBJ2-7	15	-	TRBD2	CASSPQLGGTYEQYF	TGTGCCAGCAGCCCACAGTTGGGGGGGACCTACGAGCAGTACTTC
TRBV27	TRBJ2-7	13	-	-	CASSLGHSYEQYF	TGTGCCAGCAGTTTAGGGCACTCCTACGAGCAGTACTTC
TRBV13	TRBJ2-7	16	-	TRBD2	CASSGGLAGGSYEQYF	TGTGCCAGCAGCGGGGGACTAGCGGGAGGGTCCTACGAGCAGTACTTC
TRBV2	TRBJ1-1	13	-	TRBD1	CTCKGALGTEAFF	TGTACCTGTAAGGGGGCCTTGGGGACTGAAGCTTTCTTT